Sequencing of this TCR beta chain was carried out in a study of cytomegalovirus exposure and HLA in healthy donors. Overall study findings and caveats: Upon later analysis, TCR association rates were observed to vary by HLA locus, being highest for DRB1 and lowest for HLA-C. Rare sequences made up most TCRs, while some public TCRs were found in many donors. CMV serostatus alone was available as immune exposure information.

Use of 60 Vbeta and 13 Jbeta primers characterized the PCR. Clones were sequenced by immunoSEQ multiplex PCR, and TCRdb holds only the in-frame ones, with some missing. This table holds 150,000 or so clones. Concerning this clone: Its antigen is not identified.

Germline V gene sequence: CDR1 SGDLS, CDR2 YYNGEE. Between the trimmed V and J ends, which lost 0 bases and 0 bases, there was a span of 4 bases. CDR3 length: 13 residues. The sample comprised PBMCs. The chain carries TRBV9 and TRBJ2-7; no clear D gene. The receptor's source is a woman in her sixties or seventies in good health and CMV-seronegative. The chain's CDR3 is CASSVDSSYEQYF. CDR3 nucleotides: TGTGCCAGCAGCGTAGATAGCTCCTACGAGCAGTACTTC.